One and the same sample provided the 6 T cell receptor beta chains below, sequenced in a study of early T cells in non-severe SARS-CoV-2 infection (dated by TCRdb to the early 2020s). The library was built by means of 5' RACE. Instrument on record: NextSeq 500. TCRdb itself trimmed the public reads at Q25 with fastp, ran MiXCR and retained productive beta chains. Records with the same CDR3 protein are collapsed into one entry carrying the most frequent genes and DNA. The sample table contains fewer than 40,000 distinct CDR3 sequences; only one count was recorded for roughly 5.3% of them. The ten largest clones take up about a fifth of the sample. Sequencing was carried out using whole blood. These receptors originate from an adult who was a healthcare worker with PCR-confirmed SARS-CoV-2 infection or an uninfected control (not recorded which).

This clonotype was recorded many times. This rearrangement joins TRBV6-1 to TRBJ2-3; TRBD2 matches at 8 bases. The CDR3 is 16 residues long. V lost 5 bases, J lost 6 bases, and 13 bases stayed unmatched. Germline lookup yields CDR1 MNHNS and CDR2 SASEGT. Here the CDR3 DNA reads TGTGCCAGCAGTTATGGAGCGGGAGAGGTAGAGGATACGCAGTATTTT. Encoded protein: CASSYGAGEVEDTQYF.

In this sample, this clonotype turned up many times. V usage is TRBV11-2 and J usage is TRBJ2-7; tentative D call: TRBD2 (6 bases). CDR1 is SGHAT, CDR2 FQNNGV, per germline. Trimming stripped 3 bases from V and 5 bases from J, with 11 bases between. The CDR3 is 13 amino acids. The CDR3 nucleotides read TGTGCCAGCAGCTTTGGGGGGAGTCACGAGCAGTACTTC. Protein sequence: CASSFGGSHEQYF.

This clonotype was seen at least ten times. The V call is TRBV12-3 or TRBV12-4, the J call TRBJ2-5; D not certain. The CDR3 spans 12 residues. Trimming shortened V by 4 bases and J by 7 bases, and 10 bases separated the two germline ends. The CDR3 coding sequence is TGTGCCAGCAGTTACGACATCGGGACCCAGTACTTC. This translates into CASSYDIGTQYF.

This clonotype was detected ten times or more. The rearrangement joins TRBV4-3 to TRBJ2-3; D perhaps matches TRBD2 (6 bases). The CDR3 is made up of 17 amino acids. Germline CDR1 and CDR2: LGHNA and YSLEER. V was clipped by 0 bases and J by 2 bases, with 15 bases between them. The CDR3 sequence is CASSQDSGDGYTDTQYF. The CDR3 DNA reads as TGCGCCAGCAGCCAAGATTCGGGGGACGGATACACAGATACGCAGTATTTT.

V and J are TRBV11-3 and TRBJ2-5; 13 bases are a match to TRBD2. There are 15 residues in the CDR3. Looked up from germline, CDR1 is SGHNT and CDR2 is YENEEA. With V trimmed by 5 bases and J by 4 bases, 4 bases remained unmatched. CDR3 nucleotides: TGTGCCAGCAGCGCGGGACTAGCGGGATCAGAGACCCAGTACTTC. Protein sequence: CASSAGLAGSETQYF.

This clonotype showed up many times. This sequence joins TRBV20-1 and TRBJ1-4, with D perhaps TRBD1 (5 bases). The CDR3 spans 13 residues. Germline V gene sequence: CDR1 DFQATT, CDR2 SNEGSKA (reference sequence). Trimming cost V 4 bases and J 8 bases, with 14 bases left between them. CDR3 in amino acids: CSAKGRDGEKLFF. The CDR3 nucleotides read TGCAGTGCTAAGGGCAGGGATGGGGAAAAACTGTTTTTT.